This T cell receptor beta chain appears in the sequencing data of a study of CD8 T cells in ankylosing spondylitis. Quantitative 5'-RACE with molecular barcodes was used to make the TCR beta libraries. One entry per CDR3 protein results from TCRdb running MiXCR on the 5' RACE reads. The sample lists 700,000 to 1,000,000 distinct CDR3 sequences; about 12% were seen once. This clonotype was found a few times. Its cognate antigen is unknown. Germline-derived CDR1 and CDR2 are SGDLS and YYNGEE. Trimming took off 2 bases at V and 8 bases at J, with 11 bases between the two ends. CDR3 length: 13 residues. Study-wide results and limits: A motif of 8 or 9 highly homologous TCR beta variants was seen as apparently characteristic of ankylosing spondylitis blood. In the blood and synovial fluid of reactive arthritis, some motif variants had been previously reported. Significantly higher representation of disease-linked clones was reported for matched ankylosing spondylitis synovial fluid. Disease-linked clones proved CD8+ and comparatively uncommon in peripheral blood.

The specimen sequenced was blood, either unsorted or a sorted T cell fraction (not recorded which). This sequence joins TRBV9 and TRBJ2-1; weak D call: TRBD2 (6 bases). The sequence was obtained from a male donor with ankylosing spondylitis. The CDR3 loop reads CASSVTGSYEQFF. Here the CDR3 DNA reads TGTGCCAGCAGCGTGACCGGGAGCTATGAGCAGTTCTTC.